The clone carrying this T cell receptor beta chain was observed a handful of times. Its specificity is not known. With 60 Vbeta and 13 Jbeta primers, the PCR was carried out. Libraries were prepared by immunoSEQ multiplex PCR; TCRdb keeps only in-frame clonotypes and omits some of them. The sample carries some 120,000 clones, 9.5% recorded once. This CDR3 has 12 amino acids. Between the trimmed V and J ends, which lost 8 bases and 3 bases, there was a span of 11 bases. Looked up from germline, CDR1 is SEHNR and CDR2 is FQNEAQ (reference sequence). The data were taken from a study of cytomegalovirus exposure and HLA in healthy donors. General observations from the study: Solely CMV serostatus was available to characterize immune exposure.

The sequencing input was PBMCs. The V call is TRBV7-9, the J call TRBJ2-7, with D perhaps TRBD1 (5 bases). The TCR comes from a man younger than 45 in good health and CMV-seronegative. CDR3 nucleotide sequence: TGTGCCAGCGGGGCTACCAACTACGAGCAGTACTTC. It is translated as CASGATNYEQYF.